This T cell receptor beta chain was found in a study of blood T cells in healthy people across ages. General observations from the study: CMV status of donors was unknown, possibly confounding expanded clonotype changes.

As concerns this clonotype: The antigen remains unidentified. This sequence may be a read error, since a much larger clone differs from it by one base.

Each individual donor underwent a draw of about 11 milliliters of peripheral blood. Samples had at least 6 million PBMCs isolated from them. This CDR3 comprises 14 residues. In germline, CDR1 is SGHTA, CDR2 FQGNSA. Alongside a J-beta primer mix, a sample-barcoded 5' primer served in a second PCR lasting about 7 to 12 cycles. A template-switch adaptor containing 12 random nucleotides labeled each cDNA molecule. TCRdb reprocessed the 5' RACE reads with MiXCR, giving one entry per CDR3 protein. The table records 600,000 or so distinct CDR3 sequences, 25% to 35% of them present only once. V gene TRBV7-2 combines with J gene TRBJ1-2; tentatively, D is TRBD1 (5 bases). The sequence was obtained from a woman of 80 years or more in good health. The sequencing sample was made of blood. CDR3 in amino acids: CASSFGGDVYSYTF. The CDR3, as DNA: TGTGCCAGCAGCTTTGGGGGTGACGTCTATAGCTACACCTTC.